This T cell receptor (beta chain) is from a study of cytomegalovirus exposure and HLA in healthy donors (dated by TCRdb to about 2017). Regarding the research as a whole: According to an earlier analysis of a few hundred of the donors, some 180 million T cells yielded 90 million to 140 million unique TCR beta sequences and less than 300 Gb of sequence data. On average, about 200,000 unique TCR beta nucleotide sequences were sequenced per donor among 398 genotyped donors of the cohort, with roughly 19% of those sequences being non-productive. The study combined high-throughput TCR immunosequencing, statistical association of individual TCRs with disease status, and machine learning to predict cytomegalovirus infection status. The number of typed donors differed by locus: 629-630 for A, B, C, DRB1 and DQB1; approximately 520 for DQA1; 606 for DPA1; and 400 to 480 for DPB1. A separate validation cohort of more than 100 different subjects was used in addition to the roughly 620-subject first cohort. Every discovery cohort repertoire had been produced on one sequencing platform. Because of strong linkage in the cohort, a few DR-DQ haplotypes were treated as single units for association and clustering. Genome-wide SNP genotypes for about 55% of the roughly 670 donors were used in a later genetic analysis, which treated that subset as a discovery cohort. Donor age, sex, ethnicity and CMV serostatus were collected together with the repertoire data. An earlier analysis of several hundred of the donors applied high-throughput TCR beta sequencing to assess whether each TCR beta V gene segment acted as functional or pseudogenic. An early release covering 500 to 750 HLA-typed donors comprised about 300 gigabases of sequencing data and approximately 80 million unique TCR sequences. The study profiled the T cell repertoires of under 850 subjects by immunosequencing and related them to cytomegalovirus serostatus. The study aimed to test whether cataloging public T cell receptors could reveal signatures of past pathogen exposure. The genetic ancestry cluster associated with self-reported Caucasian donors included over 65% of the roughly 410 genotyped donors. To study patterns of TCR occurrence, a later analysis re-analyzed previously published TCR beta repertoires from 666 donors and added high-resolution HLA genotyping. HLA typing included class I and class II loci at four-digit resolution. In the later analysis, no new phenotypic data were used to find candidate immune exposures; instead, reliance was placed on TCR beta sequences and their occurrence across donors.

V is pared back by 6 bases and J by 8 bases, with 19 bases lying between the germline termini. For CDR1 and CDR2, the germline V gene lists SNHLY and FYNNEI. There are 15 amino acids in the CDR3, from cysteine to phenylalanine inclusive. The CDR3 DNA has 45 bases and is translated from base 1. Of note for this clone: What this receptor recognizes is not known. No base quality information exists; no much larger clone differs at one position.

The library was built by means of the immunoSEQ multiplex PCR assay. For the multiplex PCR, a mixture combining 60 forward primers for TCR Vbeta segments and 13 reverse primers for TCR Jbeta segments was used. Amplification of the CDR3 region of rearranged TCR beta genes was performed with a multiplex PCR assay on genomic DNA. The Illumina HiSeq System was used to sequence the amplified TCR beta libraries as 87-base-pair reads. The authors processed their data as follows. A later analysis tallied around 82 million unique TCR beta chains across the approximately 670 repertoires, and roughly 11 million of those chains were shared by two or more donors. Raw reads were error-corrected and collapsed into unique sequences with a nearest-neighbor algorithm that merged closely related sequences to remove PCR and sequencing errors. Alignment of CDR3 sequences to IMGT reference sequences was used to assign V, D and J gene segments. For a sequence to be retained, at least a six-nucleotide match to both a V gene segment and a J gene segment was required. Rearrangements were classified as productive when the CDR3 lacked stop codons and remained in frame with V and J, and all other rearrangements were classified as non-productive. Following IMGT convention, CDR3 was defined as the stretch from the second conserved V-encoded cysteine up to the conserved J-encoded phenylalanine. The earlier analysis of about 590 of the donors excluded sequences that lacked an unambiguous match to a single V gene segment. An earlier analysis of fewer than 750 of the donors called V segments functional above 56.7% productive rearrangements and segregating when the between-donor standard deviation exceeded 5%. To diagnose cytomegalovirus status from the catalog of TCR beta chain sequences, a statistical classification framework was built. In a later analysis, V and J genes were assigned by comparing TCR nucleotide sequences against IMGT/GENE-DB human TR gene sequences. Using the TCRdist pipeline, a later analysis assigned CDR3 sequences along with most-parsimonious VDJ recombination scenarios. In a later analysis, each TCR beta chain was defined by its CDR3 amino acid sequence together with its V-gene family, and reads lacking a unique V-gene family were excluded. To address suspected cross-contamination and a sequencing artifact, a later analysis removed a few hundred highly shared, low-generation-probability nucleotide sequences. In a later analysis, a clonal expansion index for each public chain was calculated from normalized within-repertoire ranks of inferred template counts. Generation probabilities in a later analysis came from a VDJ recombination model fitted to out-of-frame rearrangements, and those results were checked against IGoR. In a later analysis, hypergeometric tests were used to score TCR-TCR, TCR-HLA and TCR-CMV co-occurrence, with a repertoire-size bias correction applied to TCR pairs. A later analysis estimated false discovery rates by permuting HLA or CMV assignments 20 times. A later analysis grouped co-occurring TCRs with DBSCAN, adding TCRdist sequence similarity when clustering within HLA-allele-positive subsets. For co-occurrence clustering, repertoires with fewer than 30,000 or more than 120,000 public chains were excluded, along with five repertoires with anomalous nucleotide sharing. Not all clones reach the TCRdb copy of this immuneACCESS table, which keeps in-frame sequences only. Checked studies attribute under half of the gap to unresolved V genes and leave the rest unexplained. That table gives V, J and clone size, and the DNA gave D and trimming. This sample is represented by around 170,000 clones; 81% of them were singletons. The ten top clones hold 3.5% to 4% of the sample.

The paper's findings and limits, for the study overall: Assigning TCR associations to individual alleles was difficult when HLA alleles, especially DR and DQ, strongly co-occurred. An earlier analysis of approximately 530 of the donors showed that most TCR beta V segments appeared in productive rearrangements either about 90% or about 30% of the time, which broadly matched IMGT annotations. A further reported finding was that TCR beta sequences accurately predicted the HLA-A and HLA-B alleles for most subjects in the first cohort. A later genetic analysis associated a missense DCLRE1C variant with V-gene and J-gene trimming of TCR beta chains, and an independent cohort replicated the association. Sequencing depth was assumed to be roughly uniform across donors in the presence/absence analyses, though that assumption may not hold. CMV serostatus was the only immune exposure information available for the cohort. The authors suggested that the approach could potentially be extended to other disease states and immunological phenotypes. In a later analysis, the rate of TCR association differed among HLA loci, with DRB1 alleles having the most associated TCRs and HLA-C alleles having the fewest. Specific HLA alleles were associated with 18,000 or so TCR beta sequences at a false discovery rate of 0.05 in a later analysis. In both the original and validation cohorts, the classifier was reported to diagnose cytomegalovirus status with high specificity and sensitivity. Some IMGT-functional V segments, including TRBV6-2 and TRBV6-3, could not be distinguished by the 87-base-pair reads and were therefore excluded. Compared with equally common non-associated chains, HLA-associated TCR beta chains in a later analysis were more clonally expanded and had lower generation probabilities. A cluster of highly shared sequence variants was judged likely to be a technical artifact of the sequencing pipeline. Because HLA typing was unavailable for some donors at each locus, only the typed subset was used in association tests. In a later genetic analysis, fewer N-insertions in productive TCRs were reported among donors in an Asian-associated ancestry cluster than the 666-donor mean. Only TCR beta chains were sequenced in this cohort, and the absence of alpha or paired-chain data limited detectable features. Most TCR sequences were seen in very few donors, while some public TCRs were found in many individuals. According to a later analysis, parvovirus B19, influenza, CMV and Epstein-Barr virus appeared linked to several top co-occurrence clusters. In vitro tests confirmed that three of the cytomegalovirus-associated TCR beta chains recognize cytomegalovirus antigens. In the study, around 160 TCR beta chains were listed as associated with cytomegalovirus. Linkage disequilibrium might explain the correlated functional status among segregating V segments, but an unknown experimental factor could not be excluded. A later analysis found that most CMV-associated TCR beta chains appeared HLA-restricted, with HLA associations seemingly driven largely by CMV exposure. About 17 rarely observed V segments, including chromosome 9 orphons, were excluded from the earlier analysis of about 610 of the donors because counts were too low.

In total, roughly 670 healthy bone marrow donors made up the cohort. At the time of sampling, every cohort member was nominally healthy, though immune exposures that went unrecorded were likely present. The donor tested CMV seronegative and was one of the 352 seronegative cohort members. Every donor gave a peripheral blood sample, and the peripheral blood mononuclear cells from that sample were used for TCR beta sequencing. The Qiagen DNeasy Blood Extraction Kit was used to extract genomic DNA from the blood cell samples. The sequencing sample was made of PBMCs. The origin of this receptor is a man in his fifties in good health and CMV-seronegative. The chain employs TRBV2 and TRBJ1-4; a tentative D match to TRBD1 spans 6 bases. The bases are TGTGCCAGCAGCGGCCAGGGGTTGGGAGGGGAAAAACTGTTTTTT. Its protein reads: CASSGQGLGGEKLFF.